This T cell receptor beta chain was observed in a study of T cell clusters in autoimmune cytopenias. Study-level findings and limits: TRB repertoire shifts in secondary cytopenia and chronic lymphocytic leukemia mostly reflected lymphoma, not autoimmunity. Exclusive TRB clusters were around 3-fold more numerous in healthy donors than in active autoimmune hepatitis. The cluster-lack signature was not seen for secondary cytopenia versus chronic lymphocytic leukemia.

Of note for this clonotype: Its antigen is currently unknown.

CDR1 SEHNR and CDR2 FQNEAQ come from the germline V gene (reference sequence). The CDR3 is made up of 13 amino acids. TRB rearrangements were amplified by touch-down multiplex PCR with mixed TRB-A/B primers. From the multiplex PCR reads, TCRdb lists one entry per CDR3 protein and no DNA. The sample data list some 4,200 distinct CDR3 sequences. Each sample's input was around 270 ng genomic DNA, some 34,000 genome equivalents. This sample also belongs to another study, concerning T cell repertoires in aging, cancer and after chemotherapy. That work contributes: The full dataset contained several million TCR reads.

This receptor was obtained from a human donor in good health. The chain uses TRBV7-9 and TRBJ2-1; TCRdb reports TRBD2, a call that lacks DNA to check it against. The sample was peripheral blood. CDR3 region: CATGGAKGHEQFF. Full variable domain (remainder filled in from reference TRBV7-9 and TRBJ2-1): DTGVSQNPRHKITKRGQNVTFRCDPISEHNRLYWYRQTLGQGPEFLTYFQNEAQLEKSRLLSDRFSAERPKGSFSTLEIQRTEQGDSAMYLCATGGAKGHEQFFGPGTRLTVL.